This T cell receptor (beta chain) emerged from a study of T cell changes during pregnancy in multiple sclerosis. The CDR3 is 17 residues long. From germline, CDR1 is SGHAT and CDR2 FQNNGV. V trimming: 3 bases; J trimming: 9 bases; junction bases outside the gene matches: 14. Measured with immunoSEQ multiplex PCR; TCRdb has only the in-frame clones, and not every one. Counted here are roughly 83,000 clones, about 90% occurring once; the ten biggest clones make up around 3.3%. The chain carries TRBV11-2 and TRBJ2-1, with 10 positions matching TRBD2. The sequence was collected from a female donor in good health, serving as a control in a pregnancy study. Some clones in this sample may be carry-over from other donors' samples. The specimen comprised PBMCs, sampled in the first trimester of pregnancy. The CDR3 region is CASSLRQREGQVGEQFF. Here the CDR3 DNA reads TGTGCCAGCAGCTTGCGCCAGCGGGAGGGCCAGGTAGGTGAGCAGTTCTTC.